The clone carrying this TCR beta chain was picked up one time. Its antigen is not identified. Other DNA sequences within the sample encode an identical CDR3. The data are from a study of cytomegalovirus exposure and HLA in healthy donors. Broader study findings: For TCR beta chains, V- and J-gene trimming was later linked to a missense DCLRE1C variant.

PCR involved 60 Vbeta and 13 Jbeta primers. Libraries were prepared by immunoSEQ multiplex PCR; TCRdb keeps only in-frame clonotypes and omits some of them. The data contain approximately 100,000 clones, roughly three fifths of them singletons. The germline gives CDR1 SGHDN, CDR2 FVKESK. The length of the CDR3 is 12 residues. Trimming left V 5 bases short and J 3 bases short, with 7 bases between. The TCR was taken from a man aged 30 to 39 in good health and CMV-seropositive. This rearrangement joins TRBV14 to TRBJ1-2; D might be TRBD1 (5 bases). Material for sequencing was PBMCs. In DNA form, the CDR3 reads TGTGCCAGCAGCTGGGGGGACTATGGCTACACCTTC. Residues: CASSWGDYGYTF. Combining the CDR3 with reference TRBV14 and TRBJ1-2 gives the whole variable domain EAGVTQFPSHSVIEKGQTVTLRCDPISGHDNLYWYRRVMGKEIKFLLHFVKESKQDESGMPNNRFLAERTGGTYSTLKVQPAELEDSGVYFCASSWGDYGYTFGSGTRLTVV.